The 19 T cell receptor beta chains below were found in one sample sequenced in a study of blood T cell repertoires in COVID-19. This table comes from immunoSEQ multiplex PCR, and its TCRdb copy is limited to in-frame clones, with some not included. Among 120,000 or so clones listed, roughly 90% were seen once. Sequencing was performed on peripheral blood. These receptors all stem from a man between 65 and 85 years old who had recovered from COVID-19.

This chain links TRBV27 with TRBJ1-6; 8 bases fit TRBD1. There are 17 residues in the CDR3. Germline lookup yields CDR1 MNHEY and CDR2 SMNVEV (reference sequence). V was pared by 1 base and J by 4 bases, with 6 bases of the junction left unmatched. The CDR3: CASSLFQTGGYNSPLHF. CDR3 DNA sequence: TGTGCCAGCAGTTTATTTCAAACAGGGGGTTATAATTCACCCCTCCACTTT.

The chain is built from TRBV5-1 and TRBJ2-3, with 10 bases matching TRBD2. J lost 0 bases, V lost 9 bases, and 4 bases had no gene match. CDR3 length: 14 amino acids. The germline V gene encodes CDR1 SGHRS and CDR2 YFSETQ. The CDR3 spells CATGLAASTDTQYF. In DNA form, the CDR3 reads TGCGCCACCGGACTAGCGGCTAGCACAGATACGCAGTATTTT. Full variable domain (rest looked up from reference TRBV5-1 and TRBJ2-3): KAGVTQTPRYLIKTRGQQVTLSCSPISGHRSVSWYQQTPGQGLQFLFEYFSETQRNKGNFPGRFSGRQFSNSRSEMNVSTLELGDSALYLCATGLAASTDTQYFGPGTRLTVL.

This chain links TRBV28 with TRBJ1-4; D ambiguous. The V end was cut by 5 bases, the J end by 0 bases, with 7 bases between. Germline V lookup: CDR1 MDHEN, CDR2 SYDVKM. This CDR3 has 14 residues. The CDR3 DNA follows: TGTGCCAGCAGTCCGGTTGCAACTAATGAAAAACTGTTTTTT. As protein: CASSPVATNEKLFF.

This clone was picked up one time. The sample holds other DNA sequences that translate to the same CDR3. V usage is TRBV7-2 and J usage is TRBJ2-1; the D is unclear. There are 13 residues in the CDR3. Per germline, CDR1 SGHTA and CDR2 FQGNSA. V was trimmed by 1 base and J by 5 bases, leaving 6 bases between them. The CDR3 sequence: CASSLDRNNEQFF. The CDR3 DNA reads TGTGCCAGCAGCTTAGACAGAAACAATGAGCAGTTCTTC.

The chain carries TRBV7-2 and TRBJ1-3; D possibly corresponds to TRBD1 (5 bases). The V end was cut by 4 bases, the J end by 4 bases, with 11 bases between. There are 14 residues in the CDR3. The germline CDR1 and CDR2 sequences are SGHTA and FQGNSA. The CDR3 spells CASSSHGAGNTIYF. The CDR3, as DNA: TGTGCCAGCAGCTCACATGGGGCGGGAAACACCATATATTTT. Full variable domain (outside the CDR3, taken from reference TRBV7-2 and TRBJ1-3): GAGVSQSPSNKVTEKGKDVELRCDPISGHTALYWYRQSLGQGLEFLIYFQGNSAPDKSGLPSDRFSAERTGGSVSTLTIQRTQQEDSAVYLCASSSHGAGNTIYFGEGSWLTVV.

The J gene is TRBJ2-1, the V gene TRBV14; 11 nucleotides match TRBD2. The junction had 6 bases not matched to a gene; V was cut back by 4 bases and J by 7 bases. Germline lookup yields CDR1 SGHDN and CDR2 FVKESK. The length of the CDR3 is 15 residues. CDR3 protein: CASSPRLAGRNEQFF. CDR3 nucleotides: TGTGCCAGCAGCCCCAGACTAGCGGGAAGGAATGAGCAGTTCTTC.

V gene TRBV2 combines with J gene TRBJ2-2, with D unclear. Trimming pared 4 bases from V and 6 bases from J, leaving 9 bases between. The CDR3 totals 13 residues. CDR1 SNHLY and CDR2 FYNNEI come from the germline V gene. The chain's CDR3 is CASSVAEAGELFF. CDR3 DNA: TGTGCCAGCAGTGTAGCAGAGGCCGGGGAGCTGTTTTTT.

The gene calls are TRBV6-5 and TRBJ1-2, with 9 bases that match TRBD1. Germline V gives CDR1 MNHEY, CDR2 SVGAGI. Germline trimming cut 8 bases from V and 6 bases from J; bases unmatched to any gene: 13. The CDR3 has 15 residues. The CDR3 nucleotides are TGTGCCAGCGGGCTCGCACAGGGGGCGATGAATGGCTACACCTTC. This encodes CASGLAQGAMNGYTF.

V gene TRBV25-1 combines with J gene TRBJ1-2, with 8 bases aligning to TRBD1. Per the germline V gene, CDR1 is MGHDK and CDR2 is SYGVNS. The CDR3 consists of 14 residues. V dropped 2 bases and J dropped 1; count of bases not matched to a gene: 0. The CDR3 coding sequence is TGTGCCAGCAGTGAAACAGGGGGTAACTATGGCTACACCTTC. It encodes CASSETGGNYGYTF.

The chain combines TRBV6-2 or TRBV6-3 with TRBJ2-7; TRBD1 might be the D (6 bases). The germline gives CDR1 MNHEY, CDR2 SVGEGT. The CDR3 has 15 amino acids. V shed 0 bases and J shed 0 bases, with 9 bases lying between them. CDR3 protein: CASSYSDSSSYEQYF. The CDR3 nucleotides are TGTGCCAGCAGTTACTCGGACAGTAGCTCCTACGAGCAGTACTTC.

The J gene is TRBJ2-1, the V gene TRBV5-1; D is perhaps TRBD1 (6 bases). CDR1 is SGHRS, CDR2 YFSETQ, per germline. This CDR3 spans 16 amino acids. V was clipped by 4 bases and J by 1 base, with 15 bases between them. The CDR3 protein is CASSMDSQLSYNEQFF. The CDR3 coding sequence is TGCGCCAGCAGCATGGACAGCCAATTATCCTACAATGAGCAGTTCTTC.

This chain uses TRBV5-1 with TRBJ1-1; 8 nucleotides match TRBD1. J lost 5 bases, V lost 1 base, and 4 bases had no gene match. Germline V CDR1 and CDR2: SGHRS, YFSETQ. CDR3 size: 14 residues. The CDR3 coding sequence is TGCGCCAGCAGCTTGCAGGACAGGGAAACTGAAGCTTTCTTT. Translating it yields CASSLQDRETEAFF.

A few counts support this clone. V is TRBV5-5 and J is TRBJ1-2; maybe TRBD1 (6 bases). This CDR3 has 17 amino acids. V dropped 1 base and J dropped 4 bases, with 20 bases sitting between them. From germline, CDR1 is SGHKS and CDR2 YYEKEE (reference sequence). The CDR3 nucleotides are TGTGCCAGCAGCTTGTCGACCGGGGGAGGGGGAGTCTATGGCTACACCTTC. Encoded protein: CASSLSTGGGGVYGYTF.

CDR3 sequence reads: CASSQVGGRGGINYEQYF. In DNA, the CDR3 is TGTGCCAGCAGCCAAGTAGGGGGGAGGGGAGGGATTAACTACGAGCAGTACTTC. The chain links TRBV4-2 to TRBJ2-7; D is possibly TRBD2 (7 bases). The V gene lost 1 base and the J gene lost 3 bases, with 22 bases spanning the gap. CDR3 length: 18 amino acids. Germline CDR1 and CDR2: LGHNA and YNFKEQ.

The CDR3 here is CASRALANEKLFF. The CDR3 DNA sequence: TGTGCCAGCAGAGCCTTGGCTAATGAAAAACTGTTTTTT. The rearrangement joins TRBV6-5 to TRBJ1-4; unclear D gene. The CDR3 extends over 13 amino acids. The germline gives CDR1 MNHEY, CDR2 SVGAGI. V dropped 6 bases and J dropped 3 bases, with 8 bases sitting between them.

This chain joins TRBV30 and TRBJ2-1; D may match TRBD1 or TRBD2 (6 bases each). Germline V gene data show CDR1 as GTSNPN and CDR2 as SVGIG (reference sequence). V lost 8 bases, J lost 0 bases, and 8 bases lay in between. This CDR3 has 12 amino acids. CDR3 DNA: TGTGCCGGGGGGCGCTCCTACAATGAGCAGTTCTTC. Protein product: CAGGRSYNEQFF. Using reference TRBV30 and TRBJ2-1 for the parts outside the CDR3, the full variable domain is SQTIHQWPATLVQPVGSPLSLECTVEGTSNPNLYWYRQAAGRGLQLLFYSVGIGQISSEVPQNLSASRPQDRQFILSSKKLLLSDSGFYLCAGGRSYNEQFFGPGTRLTVL.

This chain uses TRBV5-1 with TRBJ2-3; the match to TRBD2 covers 7 bases. CDR1 and CDR2 from the germline V gene are SGHRS and YFSETQ. The V gene end was trimmed by 0 bases and the J gene end by 2 bases; junction bases not matched to a gene: 6. The CDR3 runs to 16 residues. DNA for the CDR3: TGCGCCAGCAGCTTGGGAGCGGGACCCCACACAGATACGCAGTATTTT. Protein: CASSLGAGPHTDTQYF.

V gene TRBV5-4 combines with J gene TRBJ1-2; the match to TRBD1 covers 7 bases. Germline assignment: CDR1 SGHNT and CDR2 YYREEE (reference sequence). The CDR3 has 16 residues. J gave up 1 base and V 2 bases, and 8 bases lay outside the gene matches. The CDR3 sequence: CASSFRETGINYGYTF. The CDR3, as DNA: TGTGCCAGCAGCTTTCGAGAGACAGGGATTAACTATGGCTACACCTTC.

A few counts support this clone. The chain combines TRBV6-2 or TRBV6-3 with TRBJ1-1, with unresolved D. V was cut by 1 base and J by 2 bases, with 8 bases left in between. The CDR3 length is 14 residues. CDR1 MNHEY and CDR2 SVGEGT come from the germline V gene. CDR3: CASSYWAGNTEAFF. CDR3 nucleotide sequence: TGTGCCAGCAGTTACTGGGCCGGAAACACTGAAGCTTTCTTT.